Below are 21 T cell receptor beta chains sequenced from a single sample in a study of T-cell reconstitution after alpha-beta-depleted transplantation in children. The authors prepared the TCRbeta library with unique molecular identifiers. Each CDR3 protein is one row after TCRdb ran MiXCR on the PCR reads. The sample has some 500,000 distinct CDR3 sequences, around 17% seen once. Sequenced here: PBMCs from the stem cell graft donor, sampled from the stem cell graft. These receptor sequences come from a human donor who donated a stem cell graft to a child with acute lymphoblastic leukemia.

The chain recombines TRBV5-1 with TRBJ1-2, with D tentatively TRBD1 (6 bases). This CDR3 spans 15 amino acids. V was clipped by 0 bases and J by 3 bases, with 12 bases between them. Germline CDR1 reads SGHRS; CDR2 reads YFSETQ. The CDR3 here is CASSLGTAGDYGYTF. The CDR3 DNA reads as TGCGCCAGCAGCTTGGGGACGGCAGGGGACTATGGCTACACCTTC.

The chain links TRBV5-6 to TRBJ2-3; possibly TRBD2 for D (6 bases). Trimming pared 0 bases from V and 6 bases from J, leaving 17 bases between. The CDR3 is 16 residues long. Germline values: CDR1 SGHDT, CDR2 YYEEEE. CDR3 nucleotide sequence: TGTGCCAGCAGCTTGGACTCTAGCCCCGGAGGGGATACGCAGTATTTT. It yields the protein CASSLDSSPGGDTQYF.

The V call is TRBV25-1, the J call TRBJ2-7; the D gene is possibly TRBD1 (6 bases). This CDR3 region has 12 residues. Trimming pared 7 bases from V and 5 bases from J, leaving 12 bases between. Looked up from germline, CDR1 is MGHDK and CDR2 is SYGVNS. For the CDR3, the DNA is TGTGCCAGCACCGGGACACCCGACGAGCAGTACTTC. As protein: CASTGTPDEQYF.

This clonotype came up a few times. The chain combines TRBV11-2 with TRBJ2-3; 7 bases map to TRBD1. Germline lookup yields CDR1 SGHAT and CDR2 FQNNGV. J gave up 0 bases and V 6 bases, and 6 bases lay outside the gene matches. The CDR3 consists of 15 residues. CDR3 sequence reads: CASRPGTVSTDTQYF. The CDR3 DNA sequence: TGTGCCAGCAGGCCCGGGACAGTGAGCACAGATACGCAGTATTTT.

The gene calls are TRBV4-1 and TRBJ2-2; TRBD2 matches at 11 bases. The germline V gene has CDR1 MGHRA and CDR2 YSYEKL. J was trimmed by 1 base and V by 0 bases; bases with no gene match: 1. This CDR3 is built from 17 residues. For the CDR3, the DNA is TGCGCCAGCAGCCAAGATGGACTAGCGGGGAACACCGGGGAGCTGTTTTTT. This encodes CASSQDGLAGNTGELFF.

This CDR3 reads CASSLAIGGGPYNEQFF. The DNA of the CDR3 is TGTGCCAGCAGTTTGGCTATCGGGGGAGGGCCCTACAATGAGCAGTTCTTC. The rearrangement uses TRBV27 and TRBJ2-1; 7 nucleotides match TRBD2. CDR3 length: 17 residues. The V gene's germline CDR1 is MNHEY and CDR2 SMNVEV (reference sequence). Trimming cost V 3 bases and J 2 bases; bases outside gene matches: 10.

This rearrangement joins TRBV29-1 to TRBJ1-1; 12 nucleotides line up with TRBD1. Germline-derived CDR1 and CDR2 are SQVTM and ANQGSEA. This CDR3 has 14 amino acids. J lost 2 bases, V lost 7 bases, and 5 bases had no gene match. The CDR3 here is CSALGTGGNTEAFF. The DNA for the CDR3 is TGCAGCGCACTTGGGACAGGGGGCAACACTGAAGCTTTCTTT. Full variable domain (missing parts from reference TRBV29-1 and TRBJ1-1): SAVISQKPSRDICQRGTSLTIQCQVDSQVTMMFWYRQQPGQSLTLIATANQGSEATYESGFVIDKFPISRPNLTFSTLTVSNMSPEDSSIYLCSALGTGGNTEAFFGQGTRLTVV.

V and J are TRBV9 and TRBJ2-7; 11 positions agree with TRBD2. V shed 2 bases, J shed 4 bases, and the junction held 5 bases outside the gene matches. This CDR3 has 15 residues. CDR1 and CDR2 from the germline V gene are SGDLS and YYNGEE. CDR3 sequence reads: CASSVELAGVYEQYF. As DNA, the CDR3 is TGTGCCAGCAGCGTCGAACTAGCGGGAGTTTACGAGCAGTACTTC. The complete variable domain, with remaining parts taken from reference TRBV9 and TRBJ2-7, reads DSGVTQTPKHLITATGQRVTLRCSPRSGDLSVYWYQQSLDQGLQFLIQYYNGEERAKGNILERFSAQQFPDLHSELNLSSLELGDSALYFCASSVELAGVYEQYFGPGTRLTVT.

In this sample, this clonotype turned up a few times. This chain links TRBV11-2 with TRBJ1-4; D gene unclear. Germline V gives CDR1 SGHAT, CDR2 FQNNGV. Trimming pared 5 bases from V and 5 bases from J, leaving 9 bases between. The CDR3 has 13 residues. The CDR3 region is CASSAPRNEKLFF. The CDR3 DNA follows: TGTGCCAGCAGCGCACCACGGAATGAAAAACTGTTTTTT.

The table lists this clonotype with a few counts. This chain links TRBV25-1 with TRBJ2-2, with 10 bases matching TRBD2. V trimming: 5 bases; J trimming: 0 bases; junction bases outside the gene matches: 6. Germline loops: CDR1 MGHDK, CDR2 SYGVNS. CDR3 length: 17 residues. The CDR3 loop is CASSPSSGRANTGELFF. The DNA of the CDR3 is TGTGCCAGCAGTCCTTCCAGCGGGAGGGCGAACACCGGGGAGCTGTTTTTT.

The chain carries TRBV5-1 and TRBJ2-3; 7 bases fit TRBD1. J lost 2 bases, V lost 0 bases, and 6 bases had no gene match. CDR1 is SGHRS and CDR2 is YFSETQ in the germline V gene. This CDR3 is built from 16 residues. The CDR3 here is CASSLDGTDFTDTQYF. The CDR3 DNA sequence: TGCGCCAGCAGCTTGGACGGGACAGATTTCACAGATACGCAGTATTTT.

The V and J genes are TRBV9 and TRBJ2-2; 7 bases agree with TRBD2. The J segment lost 4 bases and the V segment lost 0 bases, leaving 6 bases of the junction unmatched. Germline CDR1 SGDLS, CDR2 YYNGEE. This CDR3 spans 16 amino acids. The CDR3: CASSVALAEPTGELFF. As DNA, the CDR3 is TGTGCCAGCAGCGTAGCGCTAGCGGAGCCCACCGGGGAGCTGTTTTTT.

This clonotype turned up a few times. The V call is TRBV7-6, the J call TRBJ2-1; D gene uncertain. The ends were cut back, 6 bases at V and 3 bases at J, with 15 bases in the middle. From germline, CDR1 is SGHVS and CDR2 FNYEAQ. CDR3 length: 15 amino acids. The CDR3 coding sequence is TGTGCCAGCAGTAAAGAACTGTTCCTCTACAATGAGCAGTTCTTC. This codes for CASSKELFLYNEQFF.

This clonotype has a handful of counts. This chain links TRBV29-1 with TRBJ2-4, with 10 nucleotides matching TRBD1. Losses at the gene ends were 5 bases for V and 2 bases for J; bases not matched to a gene: 9. The CDR3 contains 16 residues. The germline V gene encodes CDR1 SQVTM and CDR2 ANQGSEA. The CDR3 DNA reads TGCAGCGTTCGGGACAGGGGAGCTGGTCCCAAAAACATTCAGTACTTC. It encodes CSVRDRGAGPKNIQYF.

This clonotype was observed a single time. The rearrangement joins TRBV4-2 to TRBJ1-4; maybe TRBD1 (6 bases). CDR1 LGHNA and CDR2 YNFKEQ come from the germline V gene. This CDR3 has 18 residues. The V end lost 0 bases, the J end lost 6 bases, and 20 bases lay between the germline ends. CDR3 coding DNA: TGTGCCAGCAGCCAAGATGATCGCCCGCAGGGGTCTGATGAAAAACTGTTTTTT. Its protein is CASSQDDRPQGSDEKLFF.

The CDR3 nucleotides read TGTGCCTGGGCTCAGTCCGGGGATGGGGAACATTTT. Protein product: CAWAQSGDGEHF. This chain connects TRBV30 to TRBJ1-5, with D uncertain. Germline values: CDR1 GTSNPN, CDR2 SVGIG (reference sequence). V was pared by 5 bases and J by 16 bases, with 21 bases between. This CDR3 has 12 residues.

This clonotype was picked up a small number of times. The chain links TRBV27 to TRBJ2-1; D remains ambiguous. Germline CDR1 MNHEY, CDR2 SMNVEV (reference sequence). Trimming left V 4 bases short and J 5 bases short, with 18 bases between. The CDR3 covers 16 residues. DNA of the CDR3: TGTGCCAGCAGTTCCGGCCCCATAGCAACGCACAATGAGCAGTTCTTC. Translating it yields CASSSGPIATHNEQFF.

The V gene is TRBV4-2, the J gene TRBJ2-1, with 7 bases aligning to TRBD2. CDR3 length equals 16 residues. The V gene end was trimmed by 1 base and the J gene end by 7 bases; junction bases not matched to a gene: 10. From germline, CDR1 is LGHNA and CDR2 YNFKEQ. CDR3 DNA: TGTGCCAGCAGCCAAGTCGGACTAGATATGAGGAATGAGCAGTTCTTC. Translation: CASSQVGLDMRNEQFF.

The chain employs TRBV20-1 and TRBJ2-3; D call uncertain. The CDR3 has 14 residues. Trimming pared 3 bases from V and 1 base from J, leaving 11 bases between. Germline lookup yields CDR1 DFQATT and CDR2 SNEGSKA (reference sequence). This CDR3 reads CSAREGPGTDTQYF. CDR3 in DNA: TGCAGTGCTAGGGAAGGGCCCGGCACAGATACGCAGTATTTT.

The table lists this clonotype with a few counts. The J gene is TRBJ1-6, the V gene TRBV6-5; TRBD1 is a possible D gene (5 bases). Trimming took 2 bases from V and 15 from J, leaving 14 bases between them. CDR1 is MNHEY and CDR2 is SVGAGI in the germline V gene. CDR3 length equals 13 residues. The DNA of the CDR3 is TGTGCCAGCAGTTACGGGACGGTGAAACACCTCCACTTT. It translates to CASSYGTVKHLHF.

A few counts support this clonotype. The chain couples TRBV5-1 to TRBJ2-7, with 8 bases aligning to TRBD2. Germline V CDR1 and CDR2: SGHRS, YFSETQ. Unmatched junction bases numbered 10, after V lost 5 bases and J lost 0 bases. The CDR3 is made up of 16 amino acids. The CDR3 reads CASSRGSSGSSYEQYF. In DNA form, the CDR3 reads TGCGCCAGCAGTCGGGGATCAAGCGGGAGCTCCTACGAGCAGTACTTC.